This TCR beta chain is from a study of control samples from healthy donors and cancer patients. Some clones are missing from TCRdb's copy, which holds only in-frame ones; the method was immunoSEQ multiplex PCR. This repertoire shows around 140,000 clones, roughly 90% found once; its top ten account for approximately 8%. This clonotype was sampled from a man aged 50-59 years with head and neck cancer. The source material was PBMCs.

CDR3 DNA: TGTGCCAGCAGTTCGCGACAGGGGAGTTACGAGCAGTACTTC. This gives the protein CASSSRQGSYEQYF. This chain connects TRBV27 to TRBJ2-7; 8 bases align to TRBD1. The V gene end was trimmed by 4 bases and the J gene end by 4 bases; junction bases not matched to a gene: 6. CDR1 and CDR2 from the germline V gene are MNHEY and SMNVEV (reference sequence). CDR3 length: 14 amino acids.